Below, 5 T cell receptor beta chains from the same sample are listed, as sequenced in a study of blood T cell repertoires in COVID-19. Here immunoSEQ multiplex PCR was the method, and the copy in TCRdb shows in-frame clones only, minus some. Here the sample spans 90,000 to 130,000 clones, about 80% being singletons. Sequencing used peripheral blood. The source of these receptors is a woman over 75 with active or convalescent COVID-19.

This clone has more than one count but fewer than ten. The chain carries TRBV5-4 and TRBJ1-1; 7 positions agree with TRBD1. The V segment lost 0 bases and the J segment 2 bases; nucleotides outside the gene matches: 4. CDR1 is SGHNT and CDR2 is YYREEE in the germline V gene (reference sequence). The CDR3 consists of 15 residues. The DNA of the CDR3 is TGTGCCAGCAGCTTGGTACCAGGGGGAAACACTGAAGCTTTCTTT. The encoded protein is CASSLVPGGNTEAFF.

This clone was observed a handful of times. The CDR3 spells CASSQGTGSNEQFF. The CDR3 DNA is TGTGCCAGCAGCCAAGGGACAGGGAGTAATGAGCAGTTCTTC. V is TRBV7-3 and J is TRBJ2-1; 9 nucleotides align to TRBD1. The CDR3 consists of 14 residues. Germline values: CDR1 SGHTA, CDR2 FQGTGA. V trimming: 5 bases; J trimming: 7 bases; junction bases outside the gene matches: 6. Full variable domain (remainder filled in from reference TRBV7-3 and TRBJ2-1): GAGVSQTPSNKVTEKGKYVELRCDPISGHTALYWYRQSLGQGPEFLIYFQGTGAADDSGLPNDRFFAVRPEGSVSTLKIQRTERGDSAVYLCASSQGTGSNEQFFGPGTRLTVL.

The chain couples TRBV4-2 to TRBJ2-3, with TRBD2 matching 8 bases. Germline V CDR1 and CDR2: LGHNA, YNFKEQ. Trimming took 0 bases from V and 0 from J; bases not matched to a gene: 2. The CDR3 has 16 amino acids. The chain's CDR3 is CASSQDSSGSTDTQYF. For the CDR3, the DNA is TGTGCCAGCAGCCAAGATTCTAGCGGGAGCACAGATACGCAGTATTTT.

The chain's CDR3 is CASSTWTSGGDEQYF. The CDR3 nucleotides are TGTGCCAGCAGCACCTGGACTAGCGGGGGTGACGAGCAGTACTTC. The chain has TRBV7-9 and TRBJ2-7; 13 bases agree with TRBD2. V was pared by 5 bases and J by 5 bases, with 6 bases of the junction left unmatched. CDR3 length: 15 residues. Germline values: CDR1 SEHNR, CDR2 FQNEAQ (reference sequence).

The gene calls are TRBV19 and TRBJ1-2; no clear D gene. V shed 5 bases and J shed 8 bases, with 9 bases lying between them. Germline loops: CDR1 LNHDA, CDR2 SQIVND (reference sequence). There are 11 residues in the CDR3. The CDR3 here is CASSRYPGYTF. The CDR3 DNA reads TGTGCCAGTAGTCGTTATCCCGGCTACACCTTC.